Detailed here is one T cell receptor (beta chain). Trimming at V came to 3 bases and at J to 4 bases, leaving 5 bases not matched to a gene. Germline values: CDR1 DFQATT, CDR2 SNEGSKA (reference sequence). The CDR3 has 13 amino acids. The data stem from a study of blood T cell repertoires in COVID-19. Study details: Sites in the United States, Italy and Spain provided acute and convalescent COVID-19 samples.

Individuals drawn from 20 to 25 US areas were about 18 to 100 years old. Clinical histories supplied by participants themselves formed the basis of cohort assignment. Measured with immunoSEQ multiplex PCR; TCRdb has only the in-frame clones, and not every one. This sample yields about 400,000 clones, of which around 87% are seen a single time; approximately 9.3% belongs to the top ten. What was sequenced was PBMCs or T cells enriched from blood (not recorded which). This chain connects TRBV20-1 to TRBJ1-2; 7 nucleotides agree with TRBD1. The sequence came from a woman aged 50 to 60 who had recovered from COVID-19. The CDR3 region is CSASDQGGYGYTF. Here the CDR3 DNA reads TGCAGTGCTAGTGACCAGGGGGGCTATGGCTACACCTTC.